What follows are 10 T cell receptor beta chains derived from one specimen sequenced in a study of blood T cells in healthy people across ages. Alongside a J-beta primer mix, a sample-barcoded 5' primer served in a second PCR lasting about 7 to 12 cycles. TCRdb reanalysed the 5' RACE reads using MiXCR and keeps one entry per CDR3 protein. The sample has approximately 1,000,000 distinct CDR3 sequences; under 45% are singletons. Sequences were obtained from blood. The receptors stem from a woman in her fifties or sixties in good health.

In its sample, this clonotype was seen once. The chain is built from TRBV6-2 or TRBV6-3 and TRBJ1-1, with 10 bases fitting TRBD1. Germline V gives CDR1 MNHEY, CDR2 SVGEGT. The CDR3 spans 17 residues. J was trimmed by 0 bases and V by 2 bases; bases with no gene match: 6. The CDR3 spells CASSYRGTGALNTEAFF. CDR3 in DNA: TGTGCCAGCAGTTACCGAGGGACAGGGGCCCTGAACACTGAAGCTTTCTTT.

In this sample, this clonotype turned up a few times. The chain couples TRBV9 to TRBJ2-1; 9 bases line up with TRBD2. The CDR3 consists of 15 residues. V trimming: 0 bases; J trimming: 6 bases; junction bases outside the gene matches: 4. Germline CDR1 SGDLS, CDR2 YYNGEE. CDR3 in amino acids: CASSVALSGSNEQFF. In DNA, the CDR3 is TGTGCCAGCAGCGTAGCGCTTAGCGGGAGCAATGAGCAGTTCTTC.

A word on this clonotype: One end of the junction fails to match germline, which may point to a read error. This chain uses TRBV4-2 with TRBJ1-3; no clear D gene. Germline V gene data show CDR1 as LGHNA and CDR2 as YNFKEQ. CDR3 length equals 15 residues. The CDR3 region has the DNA TGTGCCAGCAGCCAAGATCTAGGACCTGGAAACACCGTATATTTT. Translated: CASSQDLGPGNTVYF.

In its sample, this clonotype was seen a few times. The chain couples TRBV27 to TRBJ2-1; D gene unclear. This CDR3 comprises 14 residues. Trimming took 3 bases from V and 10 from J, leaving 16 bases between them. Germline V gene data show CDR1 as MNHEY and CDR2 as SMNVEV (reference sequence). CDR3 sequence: CASSFGPPPTEQFF. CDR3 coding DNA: TGTGCCAGCAGTTTCGGCCCGCCCCCTACAGAGCAGTTCTTC.

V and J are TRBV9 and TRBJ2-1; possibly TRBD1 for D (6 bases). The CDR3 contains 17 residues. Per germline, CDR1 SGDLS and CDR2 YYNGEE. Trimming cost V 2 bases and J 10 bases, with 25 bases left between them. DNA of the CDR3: TGTGCCAGCAGCGTGAGCGCACCACAGGGTCGGCCTGGGGAGCAGTTCTTC. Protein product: CASSVSAPQGRPGEQFF.

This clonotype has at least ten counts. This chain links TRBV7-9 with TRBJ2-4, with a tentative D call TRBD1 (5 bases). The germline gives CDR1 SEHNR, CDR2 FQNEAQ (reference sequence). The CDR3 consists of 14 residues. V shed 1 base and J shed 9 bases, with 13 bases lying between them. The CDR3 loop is CASSLGQRVAIQYF. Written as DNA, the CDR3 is TGTGCCAGCAGCTTAGGACAGAGAGTAGCCATTCAGTACTTC. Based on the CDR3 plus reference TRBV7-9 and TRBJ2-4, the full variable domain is DTGVSQNPRHKITKRGQNVTFRCDPISEHNRLYWYRQTLGQGPEFLTYFQNEAQLEKSRLLSDRFSAERPKGSFSTLEIQRTEQGDSAMYLCASSLGQRVAIQYFGAGTRLSVL.

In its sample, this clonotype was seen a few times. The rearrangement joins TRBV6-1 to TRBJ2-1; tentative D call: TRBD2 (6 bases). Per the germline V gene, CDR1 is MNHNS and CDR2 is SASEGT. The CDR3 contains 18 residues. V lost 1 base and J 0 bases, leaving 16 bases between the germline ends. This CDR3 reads CASSEGISGKSSYNEQFF. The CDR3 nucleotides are TGTGCCAGCAGTGAAGGAATTAGCGGAAAAAGCTCCTACAATGAGCAGTTCTTC.

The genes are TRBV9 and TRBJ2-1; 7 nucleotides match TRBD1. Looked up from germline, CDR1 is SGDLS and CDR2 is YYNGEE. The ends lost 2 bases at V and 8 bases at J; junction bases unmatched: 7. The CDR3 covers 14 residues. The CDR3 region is CASSVDRLWDEQFF. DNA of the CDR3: TGTGCCAGCAGCGTGGACAGGCTTTGGGATGAGCAGTTCTTC.

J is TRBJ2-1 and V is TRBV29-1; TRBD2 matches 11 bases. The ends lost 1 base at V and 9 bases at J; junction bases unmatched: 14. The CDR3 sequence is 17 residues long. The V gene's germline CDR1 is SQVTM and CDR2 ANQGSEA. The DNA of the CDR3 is TGCAGCGTTGAAGCTCCCCATAGCGGGAGGGCCGCGGGTGAGCAGTTCTTC. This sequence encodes CSVEAPHSGRAAGEQFF.

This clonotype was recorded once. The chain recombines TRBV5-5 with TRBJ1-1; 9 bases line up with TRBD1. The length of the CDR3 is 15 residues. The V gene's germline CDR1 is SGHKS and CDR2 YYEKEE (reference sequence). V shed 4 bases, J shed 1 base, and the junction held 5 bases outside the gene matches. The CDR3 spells CASSARTGANTEAFF. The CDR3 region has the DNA TGTGCCAGCAGCGCAAGGACAGGGGCGAACACTGAAGCTTTCTTT.